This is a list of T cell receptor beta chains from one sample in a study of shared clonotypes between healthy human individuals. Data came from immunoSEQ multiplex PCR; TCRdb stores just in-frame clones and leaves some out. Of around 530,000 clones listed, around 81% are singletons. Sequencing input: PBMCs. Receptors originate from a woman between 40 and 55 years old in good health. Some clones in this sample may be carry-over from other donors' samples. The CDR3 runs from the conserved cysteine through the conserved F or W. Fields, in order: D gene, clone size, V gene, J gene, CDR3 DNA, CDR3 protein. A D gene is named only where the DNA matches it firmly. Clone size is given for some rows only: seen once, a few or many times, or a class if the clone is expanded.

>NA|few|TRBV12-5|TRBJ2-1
TGTGCTAGTGGTTTGAACGTGAGGGGATTCTACAATGAGCAGTTCTTC
CASGLNVRGFYNEQFF
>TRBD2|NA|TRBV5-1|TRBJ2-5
TGCGCCAGCAGCGGTTTAGCGGGAGGGGAGGAGACCCAGTACTTC
CASSGLAGGEETQYF
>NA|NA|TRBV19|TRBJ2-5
TGTGCCAGTATTGAAGAGACCCAGTACTTC
CASIEETQYF
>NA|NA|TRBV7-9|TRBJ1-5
TGTGCCAGCAGCACGAGGGAGGACACCGCGGGCAATCAGCCCCAGCATTTT
CASSTREDTAGNQPQHF
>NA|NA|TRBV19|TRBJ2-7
TGTGCCAGTAGTATTCGGACCGATACCTACGAGCAGTACTTC
CASSIRTDTYEQYF
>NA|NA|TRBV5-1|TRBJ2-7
TGCGCCAGTACAACCGGGACAGGGGCGCTAGCGGGGAACTACGAGCAGTACTTC
CASTTGTGALAGNYEQYF
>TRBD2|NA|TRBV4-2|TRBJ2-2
TGTGCCAGCGGTGGGACTAGCCAGACCGGGGAGCTGTTTTTT
CASGGTSQTGELFF
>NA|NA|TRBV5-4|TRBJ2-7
TGTGCCAGCAGCCTCGGGACCCCGGATCTCTACGAGCAGTACTTC
CASSLGTPDLYEQYF
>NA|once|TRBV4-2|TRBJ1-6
TGTGCCAGCAGCCAAGTCGGGGGGCCAGCAAATTCACCCCTCCACTTT
CASSQVGGPANSPLHF
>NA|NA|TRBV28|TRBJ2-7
TGTGCCAGCAGTTTAGGGCAGACATACGAGCAGTACTTC
CASSLGQTYEQYF
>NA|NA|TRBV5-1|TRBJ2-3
TGCGCCAGCAGTCCTGGTCCTTTAGATACGCAGTATTTT
CASSPGPLDTQYF
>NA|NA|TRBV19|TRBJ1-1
TGTGCCAGTAGTATCGAAGGCAGGGTCGGCACTGAAGCTTTCTTT
CASSIEGRVGTEAFF
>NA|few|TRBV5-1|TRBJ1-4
TGCGCCAGCAGCTTGAATGGGGTCCGCGAAAAACTGTTTTTT
CASSLNGVREKLFF
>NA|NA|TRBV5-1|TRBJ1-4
TGCGCCAGCAGCACCACCGGGACCACTAATGAAAAACTGTTTTTT
CASSTTGTTNEKLFF